This T cell receptor (beta chain) was found in a study of molecular identifiers for immune sequencing clone quantification. MiXCR was run by TCRdb on the PCR reads, yielding one entry per CDR3 protein. Among some 580,000 distinct CDR3 sequences listed, roughly 25% were seen once. The CDR3 has 15 residues. The germline V gene has CDR1 MDHEN and CDR2 SYDVKM. With respect to this clonotype: Mismatch with germline at one junction end may stem from a read error.

The sample was naive CD8+ T cells from blood, with Jurkat cell RNA spiked in. As for subset: FACS-sorted CD8+CD4-CCR7+CD45RA+ naive T cells. The V and J genes are TRBV28 and TRBJ1-6; no clear D gene. The clonotype was recovered from a human donor in good health. Some libraries in this study had Jurkat cell RNA spiked in. The CDR3 sequence: CASSPGITRSSPPHF. CDR3 DNA: TGTGCCAGCAGTCCCGGGATTACGAGAAGTTCACCCCCCCACTTT.